This TCR beta chain comes out of a study of blood T cell repertoires in COVID-19. Study overall: There were acute and convalescent COVID-19 samples, and they came from the United States, Italy and Spain. The analysed material was cDNA or gDNA that came from T cells, B-cell-depleted T cells, or PBMCs.

In the original analysis: Cell counts per sample came from amplifying reference gene primers. Here immunoSEQ multiplex PCR was the method, and the copy in TCRdb shows in-frame clones only, minus some. Clone size and the V and J calls come from that table; the DNA yielded D and trimming. Of roughly 110,000 clones in the sample, more than 75% were seen once. Sample: peripheral blood. This TCR was recovered from a man aged 70-80 years with acute or convalescent COVID-19.

The CDR3 protein is CASSTSVNEQFF. The CDR3 DNA reads TGCGCCAGCTCGACTAGCGTGAATGAGCAGTTCTTC. V is TRBV5-1 and J is TRBJ2-1, with TRBD2 identical over 8 bases. Trimming cost V 7 bases and J 7 bases; bases outside gene matches: 4. The germline V gene encodes CDR1 SGHRS and CDR2 YFSETQ. CDR3 length equals 12 residues.